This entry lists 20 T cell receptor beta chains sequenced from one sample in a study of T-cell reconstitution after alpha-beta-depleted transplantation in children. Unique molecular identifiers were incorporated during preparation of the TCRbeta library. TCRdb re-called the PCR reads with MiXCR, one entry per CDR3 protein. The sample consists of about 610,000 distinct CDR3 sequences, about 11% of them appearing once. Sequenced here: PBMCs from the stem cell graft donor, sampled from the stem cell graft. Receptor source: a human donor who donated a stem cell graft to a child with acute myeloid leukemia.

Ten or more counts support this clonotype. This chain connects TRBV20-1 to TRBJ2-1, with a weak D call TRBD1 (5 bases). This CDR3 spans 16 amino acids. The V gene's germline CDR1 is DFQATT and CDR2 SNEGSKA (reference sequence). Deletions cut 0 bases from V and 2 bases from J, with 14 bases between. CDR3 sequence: CSARDRKGPAYNEQFF. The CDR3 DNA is TGCAGTGCTAGAGATCGAAAGGGGCCGGCCTACAATGAGCAGTTCTTC.

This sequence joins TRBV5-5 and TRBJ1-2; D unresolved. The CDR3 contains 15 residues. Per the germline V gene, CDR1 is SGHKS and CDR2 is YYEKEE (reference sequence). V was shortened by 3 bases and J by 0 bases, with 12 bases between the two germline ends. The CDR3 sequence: CASSSAVSSNYGYTF. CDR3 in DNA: TGTGCCAGCAGCTCGGCAGTATCCTCTAACTATGGCTACACCTTC.

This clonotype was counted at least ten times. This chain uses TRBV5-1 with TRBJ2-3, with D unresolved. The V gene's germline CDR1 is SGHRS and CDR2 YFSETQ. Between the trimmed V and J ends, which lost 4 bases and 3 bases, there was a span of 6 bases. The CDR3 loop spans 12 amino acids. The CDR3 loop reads CASSPETDTQYF. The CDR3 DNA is TGCGCCAGCAGCCCCGAGACAGATACGCAGTATTTT.

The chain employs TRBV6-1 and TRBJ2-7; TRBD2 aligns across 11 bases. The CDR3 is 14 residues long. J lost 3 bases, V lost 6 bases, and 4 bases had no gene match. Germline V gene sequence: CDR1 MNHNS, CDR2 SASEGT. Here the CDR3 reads CASRWTSGYYEQYF. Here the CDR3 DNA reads TGTGCCAGCAGATGGACTAGCGGGTACTACGAGCAGTACTTC.

The CDR3 protein is CASSPPGAGVNTQYF. CDR3 sequence (DNA): TGTGCCAGCAGCCCTCCCGGAGCGGGAGTTAATACGCAGTATTTT. This rearrangement joins TRBV7-9 to TRBJ2-3, with TRBD2 matching over 8 bases. The CDR3 consists of 15 residues. In germline, CDR1 is SEHNR, CDR2 FQNEAQ (reference sequence). V lost 5 bases to trimming and J lost 7 bases; unmatched junction nucleotides: 11.

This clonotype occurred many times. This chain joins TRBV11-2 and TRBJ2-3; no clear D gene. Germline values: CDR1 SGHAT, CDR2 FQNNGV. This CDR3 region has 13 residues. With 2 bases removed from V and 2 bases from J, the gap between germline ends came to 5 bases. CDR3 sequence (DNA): TGTGCCAGCAGCTTAACTACCACAGATACGCAGTATTTT. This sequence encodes CASSLTTTDTQYF.

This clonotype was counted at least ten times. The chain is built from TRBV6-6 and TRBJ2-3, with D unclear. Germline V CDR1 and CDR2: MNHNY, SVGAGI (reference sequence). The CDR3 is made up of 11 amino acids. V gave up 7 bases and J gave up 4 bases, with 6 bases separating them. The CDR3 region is CASMAADTQYF. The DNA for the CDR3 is TGTGCCAGCATGGCGGCAGATACGCAGTATTTT.

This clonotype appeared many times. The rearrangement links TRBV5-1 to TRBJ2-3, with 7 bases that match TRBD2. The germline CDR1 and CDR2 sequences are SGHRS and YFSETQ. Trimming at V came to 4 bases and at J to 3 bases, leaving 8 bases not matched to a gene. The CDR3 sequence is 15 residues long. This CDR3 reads CASSPRAGETDTQYF. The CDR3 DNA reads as TGCGCCAGCAGCCCCCGTGCGGGAGAGACAGATACGCAGTATTTT. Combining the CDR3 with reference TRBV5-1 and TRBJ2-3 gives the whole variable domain KAGVTQTPRYLIKTRGQQVTLSCSPISGHRSVSWYQQTPGQGLQFLFEYFSETQRNKGNFPGRFSGRQFSNSRSEMNVSTLELGDSALYLCASSPRAGETDTQYFGPGTRLTVL.

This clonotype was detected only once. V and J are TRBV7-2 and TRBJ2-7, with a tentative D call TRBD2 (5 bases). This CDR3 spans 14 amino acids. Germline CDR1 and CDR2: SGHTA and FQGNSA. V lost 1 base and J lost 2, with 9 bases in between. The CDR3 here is CASSLDGVTYEQYF. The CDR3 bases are TGTGCCAGCAGCTTAGACGGGGTTACCTACGAGCAGTACTTC.

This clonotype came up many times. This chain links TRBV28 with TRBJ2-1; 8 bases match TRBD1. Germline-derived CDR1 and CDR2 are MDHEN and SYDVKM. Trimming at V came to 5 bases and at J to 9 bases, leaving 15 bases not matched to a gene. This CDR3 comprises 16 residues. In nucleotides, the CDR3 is TGTGCCAGCAGTGCAGGGGGCATGGCGTGGAGTAGTGAGCAGTTCTTC. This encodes CASSAGGMAWSSEQFF.

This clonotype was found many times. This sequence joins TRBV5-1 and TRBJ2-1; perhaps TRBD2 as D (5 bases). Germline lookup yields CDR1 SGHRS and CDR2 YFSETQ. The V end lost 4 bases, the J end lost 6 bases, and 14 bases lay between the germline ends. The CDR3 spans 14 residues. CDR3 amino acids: CASSGSAPPNEQFF. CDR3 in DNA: TGCGCCAGCAGCGGGAGCGCCCCCCCCAATGAGCAGTTCTTC.

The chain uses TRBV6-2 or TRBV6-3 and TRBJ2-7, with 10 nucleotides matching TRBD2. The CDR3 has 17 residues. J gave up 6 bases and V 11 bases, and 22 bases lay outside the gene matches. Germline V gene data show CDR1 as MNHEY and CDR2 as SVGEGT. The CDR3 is CAVARSSGRAPVLEQYF. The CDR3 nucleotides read TGTGCCGTCGCTAGATCTAGCGGGAGAGCTCCAGTCCTCGAGCAGTACTTC.

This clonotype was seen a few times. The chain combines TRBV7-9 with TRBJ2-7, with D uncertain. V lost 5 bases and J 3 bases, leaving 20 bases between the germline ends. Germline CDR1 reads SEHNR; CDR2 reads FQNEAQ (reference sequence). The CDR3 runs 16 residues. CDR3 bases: TGTGCCAGCAGCCATTCAAAGCTCGGAGACCTCTACGAGCAGTACTTC. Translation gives CASSHSKLGDLYEQYF.

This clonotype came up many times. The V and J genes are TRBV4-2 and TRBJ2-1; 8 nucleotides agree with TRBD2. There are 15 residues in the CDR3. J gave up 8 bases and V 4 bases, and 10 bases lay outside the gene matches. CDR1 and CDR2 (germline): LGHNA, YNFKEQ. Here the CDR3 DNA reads TGTGCCAGCAGCCCCAGCGGGAGTCAAGGTCATGAGCAGTTCTTC. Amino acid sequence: CASSPSGSQGHEQFF.

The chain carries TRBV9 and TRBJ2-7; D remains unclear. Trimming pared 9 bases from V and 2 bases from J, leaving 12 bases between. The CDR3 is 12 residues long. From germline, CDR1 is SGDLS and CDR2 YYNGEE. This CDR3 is CATQDPPYEQYF. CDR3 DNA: TGTGCCACCCAAGACCCACCCTACGAGCAGTACTTC.

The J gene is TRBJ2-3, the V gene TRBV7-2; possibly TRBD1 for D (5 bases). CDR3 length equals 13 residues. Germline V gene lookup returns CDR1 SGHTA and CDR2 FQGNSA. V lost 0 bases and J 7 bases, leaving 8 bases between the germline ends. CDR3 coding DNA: TGTGCCAGCAGCTTAGCCAGGGCAAATACGCAGTATTTT. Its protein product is CASSLARANTQYF.

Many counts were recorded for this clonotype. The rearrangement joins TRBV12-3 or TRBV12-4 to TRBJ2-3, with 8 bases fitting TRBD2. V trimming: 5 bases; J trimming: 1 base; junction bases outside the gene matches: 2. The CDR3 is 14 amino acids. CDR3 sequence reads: CASSTLAGTDTQYF. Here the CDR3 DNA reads TGTGCCAGCAGTACACTAGCGGGCACAGATACGCAGTATTTT.

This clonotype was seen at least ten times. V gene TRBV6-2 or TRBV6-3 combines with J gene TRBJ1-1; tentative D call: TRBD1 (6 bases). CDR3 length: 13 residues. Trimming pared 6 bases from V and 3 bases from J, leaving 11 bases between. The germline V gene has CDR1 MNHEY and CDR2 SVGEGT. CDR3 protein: CASSQQGYTEAFF. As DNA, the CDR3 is TGTGCCAGCAGCCAGCAGGGGTACACTGAAGCTTTCTTT.

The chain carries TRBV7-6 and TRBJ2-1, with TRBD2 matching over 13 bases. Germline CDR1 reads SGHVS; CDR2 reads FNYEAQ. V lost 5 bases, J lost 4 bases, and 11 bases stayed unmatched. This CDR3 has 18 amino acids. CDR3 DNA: TGTGCCAGCAGCAGGACTAGCGGGAGTAATTTGGGGTACAATGAGCAGTTCTTC. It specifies CASSRTSGSNLGYNEQFF.

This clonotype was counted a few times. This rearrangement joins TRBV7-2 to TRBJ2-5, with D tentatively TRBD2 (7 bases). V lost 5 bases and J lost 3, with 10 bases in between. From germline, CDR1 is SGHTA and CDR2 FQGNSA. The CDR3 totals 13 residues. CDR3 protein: CASSRGAEETQYF. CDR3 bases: TGTGCCAGCAGCCGGGGGGCGGAAGAGACCCAGTACTTC.